A single sample gave rise to the 29 T cell receptor beta chains below, sequenced in a study of T cell responses to AZD1222 COVID-19 vaccine. Some clones are missing from TCRdb's copy, which holds only in-frame ones; the method was immunoSEQ multiplex PCR. The sample shows 100,000 or so clones, 90% to 95% of them seen only once. Sequences were derived from peripheral blood, sampled 28 days after the second AZD1222 dose. These receptor sequences come from an adult who received the AZD1222 COVID-19 vaccine.

The chain links TRBV28 to TRBJ1-6; D is ambiguous. The CDR3 sequence is 16 residues long. V was clipped by 5 bases and J by 0 bases, with 11 bases between them. Germline V CDR1 and CDR2: MDHEN, SYDVKM. The CDR3, as DNA: TGTGCCAGCAGTCCTGGCCGGTTCTCCTATAATTCACCCCTCCACTTT. Amino acid sequence: CASSPGRFSYNSPLHF.

The chain employs TRBV28 and TRBJ2-5; no reliable D call. V shed 5 bases and J shed 2 bases, with 3 bases lying between them. The CDR3 runs to 11 residues. Germline V gene lookup returns CDR1 MDHEN and CDR2 SYDVKM. The CDR3 region has the DNA TGTGCCAGCAGTCCTCAAGAGACCCAGTACTTC. Translated, it gives CASSPQETQYF. Looking up the rest from reference TRBV28 and TRBJ2-5 gives the full variable domain: DVKVTQSSRYLVKRTGEKVFLECVQDMDHENMFWYRQDPGLGLRLIYFSYDVKMKEKGDIPEGYSVSREKKERFSLILESASTNQTSMYLCASSPQETQYFGPGTRLLVL.

With respect to this clone: The junction departs from germline at one end; a sequencing error may be responsible. The chain links TRBV20-1 to TRBJ1-2, with 7 bases matching TRBD1. CDR3 length: 11 residues. CDR1 is DFQATT and CDR2 is SNEGSKA in the germline V gene (reference sequence). This chain's CDR3 is CSARERVGTVF. As DNA, the CDR3 is TGCAGTGCTAGAGAGCGGGTGGGGACAGTCTTC.

The V and J genes are TRBV28 and TRBJ1-2; 11 bases fit TRBD1. Germline V lookup: CDR1 MDHEN, CDR2 SYDVKM. There are 19 residues in the CDR3. V dropped 7 bases and J dropped 6; count of bases not matched to a gene: 22. In DNA form, the CDR3 reads TGTGCCAGCAACTCCATCTACGGGACAGGGGGACTTGGGGTGAATGGCTACACCTTC. Translating gives CASNSIYGTGGLGVNGYTF.

The chain employs TRBV9 and TRBJ1-1; TRBD1 is a possible D gene (5 bases). The germline V gene has CDR1 SGDLS and CDR2 YYNGEE. The CDR3 contains 12 residues. V dropped 4 bases and J dropped 12 bases, with 16 bases sitting between them. CDR3 residues: CASSPYGGVPFF. The CDR3 nucleotides are TGTGCCAGCAGCCCTTACGGGGGGGTCCCTTTCTTT.

The chain uses TRBV19 and TRBJ2-7; TRBD1 is a possible D gene (6 bases). This CDR3 contains 16 residues. Per the germline V gene, CDR1 is LNHDA and CDR2 is SQIVND (reference sequence). The V gene lost 4 bases and the J gene lost 2 bases, with 18 bases spanning the gap. The CDR3 sequence is CASSTRGRTAPYEQYF. Written as DNA, the CDR3 is TGTGCCAGTAGTACGAGGGGAAGGACAGCTCCCTACGAGCAGTACTTC.

V usage is TRBV5-1 and J usage is TRBJ2-2, with TRBD2 matching 7 bases. V lost 5 bases, J lost 4 bases, and 5 bases stayed unmatched. CDR1 is SGHRS and CDR2 is YFSETQ in the germline V gene. This CDR3 spans 14 amino acids. The CDR3 DNA follows: TGCGCCAGCAGACCCACGGGGGGCACCGGGGAGCTGTTTTTT. This gives the protein CASRPTGGTGELFF.

The chain couples TRBV5-1 to TRBJ1-5; D might be TRBD1 (5 bases). Germline CDR1 and CDR2: SGHRS and YFSETQ. This CDR3 has 15 residues. V was shortened by 1 base and J by 1 base, with 9 bases between the two germline ends. The CDR3 DNA follows: TGCGCCAGCAGCTTGCACGGGGGGAGCAATCAGCCCCAGCATTTT. This translates into CASSLHGGSNQPQHF. Full variable domain (remainder filled in from reference TRBV5-1 and TRBJ1-5): KAGVTQTPRYLIKTRGQQVTLSCSPISGHRSVSWYQQTPGQGLQFLFEYFSETQRNKGNFPGRFSGRQFSNSRSEMNVSTLELGDSALYLCASSLHGGSNQPQHFGDGTRLSIL.

The rearrangement links TRBV29-1 to TRBJ1-1; no clear D. V shed 7 bases and J shed 2 bases, with 11 bases lying between them. Germline V lookup: CDR1 SQVTM, CDR2 ANQGSEA. The CDR3 runs to 12 residues. CDR3 nucleotides: TGCAGCGCCACCCGGGGTAACACTGAAGCTTTCTTT. It specifies CSATRGNTEAFF.

This chain uses TRBV7-6 with TRBJ2-7; tentatively, D is TRBD2 (5 bases). The CDR3 runs to 16 residues. CDR1 SGHVS and CDR2 FNYEAQ come from the germline V gene. Trimming cost V 0 bases and J 0 bases, with 12 bases left between them. CDR3 region: CASSLAGSGVSYEQYF. For the CDR3, the DNA is TGTGCCAGCAGCTTAGCAGGGAGTGGGGTCTCCTACGAGCAGTACTTC.

J is TRBJ2-3 and V is TRBV7-9; the D gene is possibly TRBD2 (7 bases). The V end lost 1 base, the J end lost 4 bases, and 12 bases lay between the germline ends. Per germline, CDR1 SEHNR and CDR2 FQNEAQ (reference sequence). The length of the CDR3 is 15 residues. The CDR3 DNA is TGTGCCAGCAGCTTAGACGGCGGGGGCTCAGATACGCAGTATTTT. Translating gives CASSLDGGGSDTQYF.

This clone appeared a single time. V usage is TRBV6-6 and J usage is TRBJ1-2; D remains unclear. V was shortened by 0 bases and J by 6 bases, with 14 bases between the two germline ends. The CDR3 has 15 residues. From germline, CDR1 is MNHNY and CDR2 SVGAGI (reference sequence). The CDR3 loop is CASSYSVGSGDGYTF. CDR3 DNA sequence: TGTGCCAGCAGTTACTCAGTGGGGTCCGGGGATGGCTACACCTTC.

V gene TRBV18 combines with J gene TRBJ1-1, with 7 bases identical to TRBD1. There are 15 residues in the CDR3. In germline, CDR1 is KGHSH, CDR2 LQKENI. The J segment lost 0 bases and the V segment lost 3 bases, leaving 4 bases of the junction unmatched. CDR3 sequence reads: CASSPDRAMNTEAFF. CDR3 nucleotide sequence: TGTGCCAGCTCACCTGACAGGGCTATGAACACTGAAGCTTTCTTT.

The chain uses TRBV6-1 and TRBJ2-4, with 7 bases that match TRBD2. Germline CDR1 is MNHNS and CDR2 is SASEGT. The J segment lost 9 bases and the V segment lost 1 base, leaving 12 bases of the junction unmatched. The CDR3 has 16 amino acids. CDR3 sequence reads: CASSEVGRGDDGIQYF. The CDR3 bases are TGTGCCAGCAGTGAAGTAGGCCGGGGGGATGACGGCATTCAGTACTTC.

V usage is TRBV6-2 or TRBV6-3 and J usage is TRBJ2-3; D remains ambiguous. The CDR3 loop spans 12 amino acids. The V gene lost 2 bases and the J gene lost 4 bases, with 4 bases spanning the gap. CDR1 and CDR2 (germline): MNHEY, SVGEGT. The CDR3 region has the DNA TGTGCCAGCAGTTACGATCCAGATACGCAGTATTTT. Residues: CASSYDPDTQYF.

The chain links TRBV2 to TRBJ2-7; 8 nucleotides line up with TRBD1. Germline V gene data show CDR1 as SNHLY and CDR2 as FYNNEI. The junction had 7 bases not matched to a gene; V was cut back by 6 bases and J by 0 bases. This CDR3 has 15 amino acids. The CDR3 nucleotides read TGTGCCAGCAGCCCGGACAGGGCTAGCTCCTACGAGCAGTACTTC. Translation gives CASSPDRASSYEQYF.

The genes are TRBV2 and TRBJ1-3, with D hard to call. Per the germline V gene, CDR1 is SNHLY and CDR2 is FYNNEI. The CDR3 has 13 residues. V lost 9 bases and J lost 4, with 13 bases in between. CDR3 DNA: TGTGCCAGTTGGACCTTTGCGGGAAACACCATATATTTT. As protein: CASWTFAGNTIYF.

This clone was picked up one time. This chain uses TRBV2 with TRBJ1-2, with TRBD1 matching over 7 bases. The germline gives CDR1 SNHLY, CDR2 FYNNEI. V lost 11 bases to trimming and J lost 5 bases; unmatched junction nucleotides: 14. This CDR3 has 14 residues. CDR3 loop: CAGQREGAVYGYTF. For the CDR3, the DNA is TGTGCCGGCCAGCGGGAGGGGGCAGTTTATGGCTACACCTTC.

The chain couples TRBV5-1 to TRBJ1-1; D perhaps matches TRBD1 (5 bases). CDR1 and CDR2 from the germline V gene are SGHRS and YFSETQ. The CDR3 loop spans 16 amino acids. Between the trimmed V and J ends, which lost 0 bases and 4 bases, there was a span of 16 bases. The CDR3 region has the DNA TGCGCCAGCAGCTTGGGGGAAGGGGAGATTAGCACTGAAGCTTTCTTT. Translation: CASSLGEGEISTEAFF.

V gene TRBV7-3 combines with J gene TRBJ2-1; 8 bases match TRBD2. Germline loops: CDR1 SGHTA, CDR2 FQGTGA. CDR3 length equals 15 residues. With V trimmed by 3 bases and J by 2 bases, 3 bases remained unmatched. This CDR3 is CASSLGGGTYNEQFF. The CDR3 DNA sequence: TGTGCCAGCAGCTTGGGCGGGGGGACCTACAATGAGCAGTTCTTC.

The V and J genes are TRBV10-3 and TRBJ1-2; D might be TRBD1 (5 bases). V was cut by 4 bases and J by 2 bases, with 14 bases left in between. This CDR3 spans 15 amino acids. Germline values: CDR1 ENHRY, CDR2 SYGVKD. The chain's CDR3 is CAISGAGGANYGYTF. The CDR3 DNA sequence: TGTGCCATCAGTGGGGCGGGAGGGGCCAACTATGGCTACACCTTC.

This clone was found a few times. V and J are TRBV11-2 and TRBJ2-1; D is ambiguous. Germline-derived CDR1 and CDR2 are SGHAT and FQNNGV. The CDR3 totals 12 residues. V was cut by 2 bases and J by 5 bases, with 4 bases left in between. Written as DNA, the CDR3 is TGTGCCAGCAGCTTACTTAACAATGAGCAGTTCTTC. It yields the protein CASSLLNNEQFF.

The rearrangement uses TRBV19 and TRBJ1-6; possible D gene TRBD1, 6 bases. Trimming shortened V by 6 bases and J by 2 bases, and 11 bases separated the two germline ends. This CDR3 is built from 15 residues. Per germline, CDR1 LNHDA and CDR2 SQIVND (reference sequence). This CDR3 reads CASSAGVAYNSPLHF. In DNA form, the CDR3 reads TGTGCCAGTAGCGCAGGGGTTGCCTATAATTCACCCCTCCACTTT.

The V call is TRBV12-3 or TRBV12-4, the J call TRBJ1-1, with D uncertain. V was cut by 3 bases and J by 6 bases, with 8 bases left in between. The CDR3 is 12 residues long. This CDR3 is CASSFGEAEAFF. CDR3 nucleotides: TGTGCCAGCAGTTTCGGTGAGGCTGAAGCTTTCTTT.

This clone was counted once. V gene TRBV9 combines with J gene TRBJ2-3, with 8 bases identical to TRBD2. Trimming cost V 1 base and J 0 bases; bases outside gene matches: 4. This CDR3 is 16 amino acids long. Germline lookup yields CDR1 SGDLS and CDR2 YYNGEE. CDR3 nucleotides: TGTGCCAGCAGCGTAATGGCGGGGGGCAGCACAGATACGCAGTATTTT. It is translated as CASSVMAGGSTDTQYF.

The genes are TRBV9 and TRBJ2-5, with 10 bases fitting TRBD1. V was pared by 2 bases and J by 4 bases, with 8 bases of the junction left unmatched. CDR3 length: 16 amino acids. Germline CDR1 reads SGDLS; CDR2 reads YYNGEE. The CDR3 bases are TGTGCCAGCAGCGTGGGGGGACAGGGGAATTCAGAGACCCAGTACTTC. Protein: CASSVGGQGNSETQYF.

The chain is built from TRBV7-2 and TRBJ1-2; possible D gene TRBD1, 6 bases. Germline CDR1 is SGHTA and CDR2 is FQGNSA. V was cut by 1 base and J by 4 bases, with 16 bases left in between. This CDR3 spans 16 amino acids. This CDR3 is CASSLGGAGVPYGYTF. The CDR3 nucleotides are TGTGCCAGCAGCTTAGGCGGGGCAGGGGTTCCCTATGGCTACACCTTC. The variable domain in full, completed from reference TRBV7-2 and TRBJ1-2, reads GAGVSQSPSNKVTEKGKDVELRCDPISGHTALYWYRQSLGQGLEFLIYFQGNSAPDKSGLPSDRFSAERTGGSVSTLTIQRTQQEDSAVYLCASSLGGAGVPYGYTFGSGTRLTVV.

The rearrangement joins TRBV7-2 to TRBJ2-3; 13 bases are shared with TRBD2. This CDR3 has 19 amino acids. V shed 5 bases, J shed 1 base, and the junction held 12 bases outside the gene matches. Germline V CDR1 and CDR2: SGHTA, FQGNSA. CDR3 sequence: CASSPLAGGLVFGTDTQYF. CDR3 coding DNA: TGTGCCAGCAGCCCACTAGCGGGGGGGCTGGTGTTTGGCACAGATACGCAGTATTTT.

The chain joins TRBV30 to TRBJ2-1; the D gene could be TRBD1 or TRBD2 (5 bases each). The CDR3 extends over 15 amino acids. V was cut by 4 bases and J by 0 bases, with 13 bases left in between. Germline values: CDR1 GTSNPN, CDR2 SVGIG (reference sequence). The CDR3 spells CAWTEGFISYNEQFF. The CDR3, as DNA: TGTGCCTGGACCGAGGGGTTTATCTCCTACAATGAGCAGTTCTTC. Based on the CDR3 plus reference TRBV30 and TRBJ2-1, the full variable domain is SQTIHQWPATLVQPVGSPLSLECTVEGTSNPNLYWYRQAAGRGLQLLFYSVGIGQISSEVPQNLSASRPQDRQFILSSKKLLLSDSGFYLCAWTEGFISYNEQFFGPGTRLTVL.